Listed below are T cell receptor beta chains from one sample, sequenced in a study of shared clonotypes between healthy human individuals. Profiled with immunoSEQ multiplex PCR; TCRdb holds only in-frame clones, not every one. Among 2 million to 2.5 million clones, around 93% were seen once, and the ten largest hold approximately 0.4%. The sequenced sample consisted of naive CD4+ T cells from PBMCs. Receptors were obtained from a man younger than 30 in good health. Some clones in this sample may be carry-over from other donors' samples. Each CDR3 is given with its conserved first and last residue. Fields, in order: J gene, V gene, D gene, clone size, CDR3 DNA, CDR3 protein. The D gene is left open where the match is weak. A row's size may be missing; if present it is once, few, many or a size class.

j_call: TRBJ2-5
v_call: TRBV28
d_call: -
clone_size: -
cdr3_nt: TGTGCCAGCGGGCGGACCCAGTACTTC
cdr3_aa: CASGRTQYF

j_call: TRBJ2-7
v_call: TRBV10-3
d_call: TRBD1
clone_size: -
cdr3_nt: TGTGCCTCCCGGGACAGGGGAGACGAGCAGTACTTC
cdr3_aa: CASRDRGDEQYF

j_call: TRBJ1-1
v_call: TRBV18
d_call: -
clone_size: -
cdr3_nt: TGTGCCAGCTCACCATTGTCTGCGAACACTGAAGCTTTCTTT
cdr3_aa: CASSPLSANTEAFF

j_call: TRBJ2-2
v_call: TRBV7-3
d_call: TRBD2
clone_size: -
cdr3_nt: TGTGCCAGCAGCCTCGGACTAGCGGGATGGTCCGGGGAGCTGTTTTTT
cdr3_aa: CASSLGLAGWSGELFF

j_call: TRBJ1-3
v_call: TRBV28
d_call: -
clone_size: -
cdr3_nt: TGTGCCAGCAGGCATTACAGGGATTTCCGAAACACCATATATTTT
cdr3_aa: CASRHYRDFRNTIYF

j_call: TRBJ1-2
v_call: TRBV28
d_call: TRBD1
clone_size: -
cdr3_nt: TGTGCCAGCAGTTCTAGGGGGCTAGGCTACACCTTC
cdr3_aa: CASSSRGLGYTF

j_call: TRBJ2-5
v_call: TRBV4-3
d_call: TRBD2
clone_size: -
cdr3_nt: TGCGCCAGCAGCCAAGATATAGCAGGGCCTTTAGCGGGAGGGCAAGAGACCCAGTACTTC
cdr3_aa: CASSQDIAGPLAGGQETQYF

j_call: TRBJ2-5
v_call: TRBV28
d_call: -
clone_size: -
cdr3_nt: TGTGCCAGCAGTTTACCCCAGACACTGGGGGCCCAGTACTTC
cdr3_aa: CASSLPQTLGAQYF

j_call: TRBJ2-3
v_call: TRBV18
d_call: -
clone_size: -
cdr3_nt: TGTGCCAGCTCACCAAAAAAAACAGGTACCAGCACAGATACGCAGTATTTT
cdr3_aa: CASSPKKTGTSTDTQYF

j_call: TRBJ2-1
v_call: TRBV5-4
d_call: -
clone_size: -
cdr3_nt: TGTGCCAGCAGCTCCCGACAGGGAGGCTACAATGAGCAGTTCTTC
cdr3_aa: CASSSRQGGYNEQFF

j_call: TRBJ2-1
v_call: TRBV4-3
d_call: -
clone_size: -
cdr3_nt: TGCGCCAGCAGCCAAGGACAGGGGCGGGGGCTTTACAATGAGCAGTTCTTC
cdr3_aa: CASSQGQGRGLYNEQFF

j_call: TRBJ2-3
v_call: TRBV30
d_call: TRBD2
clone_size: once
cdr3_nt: TGTGCCTGGGCCAAACTAGCGTCCCACACAGATACGCAGTATTTT
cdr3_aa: CAWAKLASHTDTQYF

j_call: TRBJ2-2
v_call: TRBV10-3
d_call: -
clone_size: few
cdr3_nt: TGTGCCATCAGTCTAAACACCGGGGAGCTGTTTTTT
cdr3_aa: CAISLNTGELFF

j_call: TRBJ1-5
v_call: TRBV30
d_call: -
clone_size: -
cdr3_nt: TGTGCCTGGAGTGTATTGGACGCTCGACAGCCCCAGCATTTT
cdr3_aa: CAWSVLDARQPQHF

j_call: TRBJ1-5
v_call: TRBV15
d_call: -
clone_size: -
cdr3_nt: TGTGCCACCAGCAGGGAACAGGGCAATCAGCCCCAGCATTTT
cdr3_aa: CATSREQGNQPQHF

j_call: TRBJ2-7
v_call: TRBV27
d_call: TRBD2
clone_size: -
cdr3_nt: TGTGCCAGCCGCCTTGGGGCTAGCGGGAGAATCGAGCAGTACTTC
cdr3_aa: CASRLGASGRIEQYF

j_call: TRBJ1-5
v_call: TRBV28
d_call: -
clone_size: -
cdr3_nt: TGTGCCAGCAGTTTGGCAGGGGCAATCAGCCCTCATTTT
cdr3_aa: CASSLAGAISPHF

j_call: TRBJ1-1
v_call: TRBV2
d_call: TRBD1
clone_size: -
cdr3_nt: TGTGCCAGCAGCGAGGGGACAGGGGGCACTGAAGCTTTCTTT
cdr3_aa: CASSEGTGGTEAFF

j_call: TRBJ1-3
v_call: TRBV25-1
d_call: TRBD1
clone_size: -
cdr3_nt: TGTGCCAGCAGTGAACCGCCGGGACAGGGGAGCTCTGGAAACACCATATATTTT
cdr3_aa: CASSEPPGQGSSGNTIYF

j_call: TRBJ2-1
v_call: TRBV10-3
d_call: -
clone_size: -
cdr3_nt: TGTGCCATCAGTGGGTTTGGTAGCGGATACAATGAGCAGTTCTTC
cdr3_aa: CAISGFGSGYNEQFF

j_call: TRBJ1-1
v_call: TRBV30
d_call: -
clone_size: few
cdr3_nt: TGTGCCTGCACTCGGGTCCTCCAAGGGAGGGACACTGAAGCTTTCTTT
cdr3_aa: CACTRVLQGRDTEAFF

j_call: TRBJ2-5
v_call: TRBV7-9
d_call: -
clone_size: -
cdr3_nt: TGTGCCAGCAGCTTTGGCAGGCCGGAGACCCAGTACTTC
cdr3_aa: CASSFGRPETQYF

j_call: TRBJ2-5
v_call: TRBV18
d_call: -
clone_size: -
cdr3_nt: TGTGCCAGCTCACCGGGGCAAGGAGAGACCCAGTACTTC
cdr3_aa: CASSPGQGETQYF

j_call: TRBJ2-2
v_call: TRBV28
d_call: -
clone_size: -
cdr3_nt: TGTGCCAGCTCCCGGGCGGCGGGGGGGGAGCTGTTTTTT
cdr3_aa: CASSRAAGGELFF

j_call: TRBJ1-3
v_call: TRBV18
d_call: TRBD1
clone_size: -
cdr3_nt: TGTGCCAGCTCAGATTGGACAGGGCACTCTGGAAACACCATATATTTT
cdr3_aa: CASSDWTGHSGNTIYF

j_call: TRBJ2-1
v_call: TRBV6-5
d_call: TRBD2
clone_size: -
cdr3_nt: TGTGCCAGCAGTTACTCGCGGGAGAGTTACAATGAGCAGTTCTTC
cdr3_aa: CASSYSRESYNEQFF

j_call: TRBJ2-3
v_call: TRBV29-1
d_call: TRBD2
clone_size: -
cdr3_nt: TGCAGCGTTCGGGCGGGAGGGGATACGCAGTATTTT
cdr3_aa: CSVRAGGDTQYF

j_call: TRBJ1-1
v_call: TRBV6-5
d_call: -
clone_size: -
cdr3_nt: TGTGCCAGCAGTTACTCGGGTCTTGGGGACACTGAAGCTTTCTTT
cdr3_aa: CASSYSGLGDTEAFF

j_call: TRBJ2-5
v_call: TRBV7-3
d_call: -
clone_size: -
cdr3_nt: TGTGCCAGCAGCTCCCAAGGCCAAGAGACCCAGTACTTC
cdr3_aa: CASSSQGQETQYF

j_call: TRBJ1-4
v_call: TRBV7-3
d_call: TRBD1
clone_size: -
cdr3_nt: TGTGCCAGCAGCGGGACAGGGGGCGAGAAACTGTTTTTT
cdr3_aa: CASSGTGGEKLFF

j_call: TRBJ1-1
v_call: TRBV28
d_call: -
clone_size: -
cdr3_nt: TGTGCCAGCAGTTTGGGGGCGGGGCTTAGTGAAGCTTTCTTT
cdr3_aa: CASSLGAGLSEAFF

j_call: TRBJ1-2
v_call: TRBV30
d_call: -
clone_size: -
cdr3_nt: TGTGCCTGGACTGTCCGGGGGGCAAGCAACTTC
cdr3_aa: CAWTVRGASNF

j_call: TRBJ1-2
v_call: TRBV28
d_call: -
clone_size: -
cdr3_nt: TGTGCCAGCAGTCAAATGGCGGGACGAGCTAACTATGGCTACACCTTC
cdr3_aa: CASSQMAGRANYGYTF

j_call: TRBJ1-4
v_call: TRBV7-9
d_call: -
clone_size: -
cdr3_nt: TGTGCCAGCAGCTTAGTCGGGTCAACTAATGAAAAACTGTTTTTT
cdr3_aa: CASSLVGSTNEKLFF

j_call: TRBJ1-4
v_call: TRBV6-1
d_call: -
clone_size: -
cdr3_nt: TGTGCCAGCAGAGCAGGGACAACTAATGAAAAACTGTTTTTT
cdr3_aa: CASRAGTTNEKLFF

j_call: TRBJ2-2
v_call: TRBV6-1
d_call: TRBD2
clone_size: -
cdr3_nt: TGTGCCAGCAGTGGCCCGGGGAGGGTGAACACCGGGGAGCTGTTTTTT
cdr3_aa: CASSGPGRVNTGELFF

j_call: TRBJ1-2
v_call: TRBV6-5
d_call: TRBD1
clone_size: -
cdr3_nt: TGTGCCAGCAGTGCCGGACAGGGGGCGCGAGGCTACACCTTC
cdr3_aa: CASSAGQGARGYTF

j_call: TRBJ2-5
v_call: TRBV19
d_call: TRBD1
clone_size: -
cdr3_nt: TGTGCCAGTAGTATTTTGGGGCAGGGGGTAGAGACCCAGTACTTC
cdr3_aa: CASSILGQGVETQYF

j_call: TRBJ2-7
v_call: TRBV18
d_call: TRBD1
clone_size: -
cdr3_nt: TGTGCCAGCTCCCCGGACAGGAGCTCCTACGAGCAGTACTTC
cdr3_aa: CASSPDRSSYEQYF

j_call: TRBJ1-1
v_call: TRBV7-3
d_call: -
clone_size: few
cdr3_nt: TGTGCCAGCAGCCGGGACGCGGGAGGGACTGAAGCTTTCTTT
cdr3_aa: CASSRDAGGTEAFF

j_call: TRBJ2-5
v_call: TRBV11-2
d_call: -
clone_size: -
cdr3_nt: TGTGCCAGCAGCCCGCGAACCGGCGGGGAGACCCAGTACTTC
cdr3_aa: CASSPRTGGETQYF